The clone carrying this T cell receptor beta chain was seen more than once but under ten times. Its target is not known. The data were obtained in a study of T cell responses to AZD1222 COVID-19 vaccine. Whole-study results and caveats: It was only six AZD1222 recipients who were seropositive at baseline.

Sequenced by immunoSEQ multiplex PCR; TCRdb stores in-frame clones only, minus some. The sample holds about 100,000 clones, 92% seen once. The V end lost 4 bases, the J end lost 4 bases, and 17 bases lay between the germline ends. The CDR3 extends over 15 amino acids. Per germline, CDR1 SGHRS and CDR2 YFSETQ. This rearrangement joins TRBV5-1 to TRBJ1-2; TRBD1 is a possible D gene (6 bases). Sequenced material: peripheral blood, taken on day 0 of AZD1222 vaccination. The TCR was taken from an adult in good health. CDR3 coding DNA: TGCGCCAGCAGCCCACAGGGTTTCGATAGCTATGGCTACACCTTC. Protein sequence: CASSPQGFDSYGYTF.